These 9 T cell receptor beta chains share one sample of origin, sequenced in a study of T cell changes during pregnancy in multiple sclerosis. This table comes from immunoSEQ multiplex PCR, and its TCRdb copy is limited to in-frame clones, with some not included. Here the sample spans tens of thousands of clones, roughly 88% being singletons. The material was CD4+ T cells from peripheral blood mononuclear cells, obtained in the second trimester of pregnancy. These receptors all come from a female donor with multiple sclerosis, enrolled in a pregnancy study.

This clone was seen more than once but under ten times. In the same sample, other DNA sequences code for this CDR3. The chain links TRBV18 to TRBJ2-7; 10 nucleotides line up with TRBD2. Per the germline V gene, CDR1 is KGHSH and CDR2 is LQKENI. The CDR3 length is 15 residues. The ends lost 3 bases at V and 4 bases at J; junction bases unmatched: 6. CDR3 in amino acids: CASSPGSGRVYEQYF. As DNA, the CDR3 is TGTGCCAGCTCACCTGGCAGCGGGAGGGTGTACGAGCAGTACTTC.

CDR3 sequence: CASRGTIHNEQFF. CDR3 nucleotide sequence: TGTGCCAGCAGAGGGACTATACACAATGAGCAGTTCTTC. The chain combines TRBV27 with TRBJ2-1, with 7 bases identical to TRBD2. The CDR3 is 13 residues long. CDR1 is MNHEY, CDR2 SMNVEV, per germline (reference sequence). V lost 6 bases, J lost 5 bases, and 4 bases stayed unmatched.

CDR3 sequence (DNA): TGTGCCAGCAGTTACGCGGGCTATGGCTACACCTTC. It translates to CASSYAGYGYTF. J is TRBJ1-2 and V is TRBV6-5; D is uncertain. CDR3 length: 12 residues. CDR1 is MNHEY and CDR2 is SVGAGI in the germline V gene. V lost 2 bases to trimming and J lost 4 bases, with 5 bases between them.

The chain recombines TRBV5-1 with TRBJ2-3, with 10 bases lining up with TRBD2. After removal of 6 bases from V and 2 bases from J, the junction contained 9 bases not matched to a gene. CDR1 SGHRS and CDR2 YFSETQ come from the germline V gene. The CDR3 totals 16 residues. The CDR3 sequence: CASNGPLAGATDTQYF. CDR3 nucleotides: TGCGCCAGCAACGGTCCGCTAGCGGGAGCCACAGATACGCAGTATTTT.

The chain combines TRBV5-1 with TRBJ2-3; possible D gene TRBD1, 6 bases. CDR3 size: 14 residues. Germline CDR1 is SGHRS and CDR2 is YFSETQ. The V end was cut by 3 bases, the J end by 4 bases, with 12 bases between. The CDR3 DNA reads as TGCGCCAGCAGCTCCGGGACAAAAGCAGATACGCAGTATTTT. Protein: CASSSGTKADTQYF. The variable domain in full, with the rest retrieved from reference TRBV5-1 and TRBJ2-3, is KAGVTQTPRYLIKTRGQQVTLSCSPISGHRSVSWYQQTPGQGLQFLFEYFSETQRNKGNFPGRFSGRQFSNSRSEMNVSTLELGDSALYLCASSSGTKADTQYFGPGTRLTVL.

The CDR3 region has the DNA TGCGCCAGCAGCCACGGGACTTCCCAAGAGACCCAGTACTTC. It yields the protein CASSHGTSQETQYF. The chain recombines TRBV4-1 with TRBJ2-5; weak D call: TRBD2 (6 bases). The V gene's germline CDR1 is MGHRA and CDR2 YSYEKL. Trimming removed 3 bases from V and 1 base from J, with 9 bases in between. The CDR3 is made up of 14 amino acids.

The J gene is TRBJ1-4, the V gene TRBV29-1; D unresolved. This CDR3 spans 13 amino acids. Germline V gene lookup returns CDR1 SQVTM and CDR2 ANQGSEA. V was clipped by 8 bases and J by 7 bases, with 17 bases between them. CDR3 nucleotides: TGCAGCATCCGGACTGCTGTTGGTGAAAAACTGTTTTTT. This sequence encodes CSIRTAVGEKLFF. The variable domain in full, with the rest retrieved from reference TRBV29-1 and TRBJ1-4, is SAVISQKPSRDICQRGTSLTIQCQVDSQVTMMFWYRQQPGQSLTLIATANQGSEATYESGFVIDKFPISRPNLTFSTLTVSNMSPEDSSIYLCSIRTAVGEKLFFGSGTQLSVL.

The chain has TRBV18 and TRBJ1-2; TRBD1 agrees at 7 bases. Germline lookup yields CDR1 KGHSH and CDR2 LQKENI. The V and J ends lost 5 bases and 1 base, in that order; junction bases with no gene match: 4. The CDR3 totals 14 residues. CDR3 coding DNA: TGTGCCAGCTCAGCCCGGGACAGTAACTATGGCTACACCTTC. Its protein is CASSARDSNYGYTF.

The chain joins TRBV5-1 to TRBJ1-2, with D hard to call. Trimming removed 0 bases at V and 4 bases at J, with 10 bases between. This CDR3 has 14 amino acids. CDR1 SGHRS and CDR2 YFSETQ come from the germline V gene. CDR3 sequence reads: CASSLDPGSYGYTF. The CDR3 nucleotides are TGCGCCAGCAGCTTGGATCCGGGGAGCTATGGCTACACCTTC.